The present T cell receptor beta chain was sequenced within a study of shared clonotypes between healthy human individuals. Turning to the study itself: The cohort comprised a couple of women and a few men. Their ages spanned 18 to 49 years.

This CDR3 spans 19 amino acids. V dropped 0 bases and J dropped 4; count of bases not matched to a gene: 11. Per the germline V gene, CDR1 is SGHNT and CDR2 is YYREEE (reference sequence). The assay ran at deep level. Sequencing was performed with immunoSEQ multiplex PCR; in TCRdb, only in-frame clones are kept and a portion is missing. The sample has 980,000 or so clones, approximately 76% seen once. The healthy adult donors were HIV-negative and reported no recent acute infections or vaccinations. The donors were all Caucasian adults (living in Nashville, Tennessee). This receptor was taken from a man younger than 35 in good health. Material: memory CD4+ T cells sorted from blood. The sample's subset: CD45RA-negative fraction. This chain links TRBV5-4 with TRBJ1-5; the match to TRBD1 covers 12 bases. The CDR3 coding sequence is TGTGCCAGCAGCTTGGGCCCTGCGGGACAGGGGGCTAAGAATCAGCCCCAGCATTTT. Its translation is CASSLGPAGQGAKNQPQHF.